These T cell receptor beta chains were read from a single sample in a study of immune heterogeneity within non-small cell lung tumors. TCRdb reprocessed the multiplex PCR reads with MiXCR, giving one entry per CDR3 protein. Among 20,000 to 25,000 distinct CDR3 sequences listed, about 30% were seen once. Sequences were obtained from lung tumor tissue. Receptors originate from a man aged 35 to 55 with non-small cell lung cancer. The CDR3 runs from the conserved cysteine through the conserved F or W. D genes are given only for firm matches. A clone size is listed for some rows: how often the clone was seen (once, few, many), or a class if it is expanded.

>.|TRBJ1-4|few|TRBV9
CASSVAGSGGNEKLFF
TGTGCCAGCAGCGTCGCAGGGAGCGGGGGTAATGAAAAACTGTTTTTT
>.|TRBJ1-6|medium-sized|TRBV5-8
CASSPAGTHNSPLHF
TGTGCCAGCAGCCCGGCGGGTACTCATAATTCACCCCTCCACTTT
>TRBD1|TRBJ2-7|.|TRBV5-1
CASILVGQGAREQYF
TGCGCCAGCATCTTGGTGGGGCAGGGGGCACGAGAGCAGTACTTC
>.|TRBJ2-7|medium-sized|TRBV12-3/TRBV12-4
CASSPPAGAGEPYEQYF
TGTGCCAGCAGTCCCCCCGCGGGGGCGGGAGAGCCCTACGAGCAGTACTTC
>.|TRBJ2-7|many|TRBV18
CASSPSSYEQYF
TGTGCCAGCTCACCGAGCTCCTACGAGCAGTACTTC
>.|TRBJ2-7|medium-sized|TRBV27
CASSLFPRTPYEQYF
TGTGCCAGCAGTTTATTCCCCAGGACGCCCTACGAGCAGTACTTC
>TRBD2|TRBJ2-3|.|TRBV14
CASSQDPLSGGRTDTQYF
TGTGCCAGCAGCCAAGATCCTCTCTCGGGAGGACGCACAGATACGCAGTATTTT
>.|TRBJ1-6|few|TRBV20-1
CSAFRDDNSPLHF
TGCAGTGCTTTTCGGGACGATAATTCACCCCTCCACTTT
>TRBD2|TRBJ2-7|many|TRBV9
CASSVQGGNTYEQYF
TGTGCCAGCAGCGTACAGGGAGGGAATACCTACGAGCAGTACTTC
>TRBD2|TRBJ2-1|medium-sized|TRBV20-1
CSAPTSGSSGQFF
TGCAGTGCGCCGACTAGCGGGAGTTCAGGGCAGTTCTTC
>.|TRBJ2-3|.|TRBV7-6
CASSLGRGVDTQYF
TGTGCCAGCAGCTTAGGGAGGGGAGTGGATACGCAGTATTTT
>TRBD2|TRBJ2-7|.|TRBV5-6
CASSLVGLAGVGEQYF
TGTGCCAGCAGCTTGGTTGGACTAGCGGGAGTCGGCGAGCAGTACTTC
>TRBD2|TRBJ2-5|.|TRBV20-1
CSAPGTLGLAERETQYF
TGCAGTGCTCCCGGGACATTGGGACTAGCTGAGCGAGAGACCCAGTACTTC
>TRBD2|TRBJ2-5|.|TRBV6-2/TRBV6-3
CASSRGLAGFQETQYF
TGTGCCAGCAGTCGAGGACTAGCGGGTTTCCAAGAGACCCAGTACTTC
>TRBD2|TRBJ2-1|many|TRBV11-2
CASSLLPSGSDEQFF
TGTGCCAGCAGCTTACTTCCTAGCGGGAGTGATGAGCAGTTCTTC
>.|TRBJ2-3|.|TRBV28
CASRAGTLSTDTQYF
TGTGCCAGCAGGGCCGGGACATTGAGCACAGATACGCAGTATTTT
>.|TRBJ2-7|many|TRBV6-6
CASSSGLLSYEQYF
TGTGCCAGCAGTTCCGGACTTCTCTCCTACGAGCAGTACTTC
>TRBD2|TRBJ2-7|medium-sized|TRBV11-3
CASSGSGASSYEQYF
TGTGCCAGCAGCGGTAGCGGGGCTAGCTCCTACGAGCAGTACTTC
>.|TRBJ2-1|many|TRBV12-3/TRBV12-4
CASSLVGEQFF
TGTGCCAGCAGTTTAGTGGGTGAGCAGTTCTTC
>.|TRBJ1-3|.|TRBV28
CASSFLRTYSGNTIYF
TGTGCCAGCAGTTTCCTCCGGACTTACTCTGGAAACACCATATATTTT
>TRBD2|TRBJ2-1|medium-sized|TRBV7-2
CASSETSGINNEQFF
TGTGCCAGCAGCGAGACTAGCGGGATCAACAATGAGCAGTTCTTC
>.|TRBJ2-3|.|TRBV7-2
CARSPPGIGADTQYF
TGTGCCAGAAGCCCCCCAGGGATCGGGGCAGATACGCAGTATTTT
>.|TRBJ2-5|.|TRBV24-1
CATSDLGKRQSLVETQYF
TGTGCCACCAGTGATCTAGGGAAGCGACAGAGCCTTGTGGAGACCCAGTACTTC
>TRBD2|TRBJ2-1|.|TRBV19
CASSPSGTSGKNEQFF
TGTGCCAGTAGTCCCTCCGGGACTAGCGGGAAAAATGAGCAGTTCTTC
>TRBD2|TRBJ2-1|few|TRBV9
CASSTGLAISSYNEQFF
TGTGCCAGCAGCACCGGACTAGCGATCAGCTCCTACAATGAGCAGTTCTTC
>.|TRBJ2-7|.|TRBV7-2
CASSLAGSSSYQQYF
TGTGCCAGCAGCTTAGCGGGGTCGAGCTCCTACCAGCAGTACTTC
>TRBD1|TRBJ2-3|few|TRBV2
CASRTGGNSGNTDTQYF
TGTGCCAGCAGGACAGGGGGTAATAGCGGAAACACAGATACGCAGTATTTT
>.|TRBJ2-6|.|TRBV30
CDGANVLTF
TGTGATGGGGCCAACGTCCTGACTTTC
>.|TRBJ2-2|few|TRBV6-5
CASSYTANTGELFF
TGTGCCAGCAGTTACACGGCCAACACCGGGGAGCTGTTTTTT
>TRBD1|TRBJ2-4|many|TRBV20-1
CSATGQVKNIQYF
TGCAGTGCGACGGGACAGGTGAAAAACATTCAGTACTTC
>.|TRBJ2-2|many|TRBV2
CASIEGGTGELFF
TGTGCCAGCATTGAGGGGGGAACCGGGGAGCTGTTTTTT
>.|TRBJ1-1|.|TRBV19
CASSQGGWTEAFF
TGTGCCAGTAGCCAAGGGGGTTGGACTGAAGCTTTCTTT
>.|TRBJ1-6|medium-sized|TRBV20-1
CSAREVGEAYNSPLHF
TGCAGTGCTAGAGAAGTGGGGGAGGCCTATAATTCACCCCTCCACTTT
>.|TRBJ2-3|.|TRBV12-3/TRBV12-4
CASSYSGGSDTQYF
TGTGCCAGCAGCTACTCCGGGGGTTCAGATACGCAGTATTTT
>TRBD2|TRBJ2-2|.|TRBV12-3/TRBV12-4
CASSLTGGGGELFF
TGTGCCAGCAGTTTAACGGGAGGCGGCGGGGAGCTGTTTTTT
>TRBD1|TRBJ1-1|once|TRBV5-1
CASSPKDRGLNTEAFF
TGCGCCAGCAGCCCGAAGGACAGGGGGTTGAACACTGAAGCTTTCTTT
>.|TRBJ2-6|.|TRBV6-2/TRBV6-3
CASATPDRLLLANVLTF
TGTGCCAGCGCGACCCCGGACAGACTCCTCTTAGCCAACGTCCTGACTTTC
>TRBD2|TRBJ2-3|medium-sized|TRBV15
CATSRQGLASAQYF
TGTGCCACCAGCAGACAGGGACTAGCGTCTGCGCAGTATTTT
>.|TRBJ2-1|few|TRBV14
CASSQVRHTKQFF
TGTGCCAGCAGCCAAGTTAGACATACTAAGCAGTTCTTC
>.|TRBJ2-7|few|TRBV7-8
CASSLRREVFGEQYF
TGTGCCAGCAGCTTAAGGAGAGAGGTATTCGGCGAGCAGTACTTC
>.|TRBJ1-2|.|TRBV7-9
CASSLYSESSGYTF
TGTGCCAGCAGCTTGTATAGCGAGTCAAGCGGCTACACCTTC
>.|TRBJ1-3|.|TRBV18
CASSQKGSGDTIYF
TGTGCCAGCTCGCAAAAGGGCTCTGGAGACACCATATATTTT
>TRBD1|TRBJ1-2|few|TRBV30
CAWGDRVNGYTF
TGTGCCTGGGGGGACAGGGTAAATGGCTACACCTTC
>.|TRBJ2-1|.|TRBV13
CASSLSYNEQFF
TGTGCCAGCAGCTTATCCTACAATGAGCAGTTCTTC
>.|TRBJ2-7|many|TRBV15
CATSRDSDYEQYF
TGTGCCACCAGCAGAGATTCGGACTACGAGCAGTACTTC
>TRBD1|TRBJ2-5|.|TRBV11-2
CASSPQGAPETQYF
TGTGCCAGCAGCCCGCAGGGGGCCCCAGAGACCCAGTACTTC
>.|TRBJ1-5|.|TRBV5-8
CASILEGGGYQPQHF
TGTGCCAGCATCTTGGAGGGGGGGGGCTATCAGCCCCAGCATTTT
>.|TRBJ2-3|few|TRBV9
CASSVVAATDTQYF
TGTGCCAGCAGCGTAGTGGCAGCCACAGATACGCAGTATTTT
>.|TRBJ1-2|many|TRBV20-1
CSASDGQPAGRGYTF
TGCAGTGCTTCCGATGGACAGCCGGCGGGAAGGGGCTACACCTTC
>.|TRBJ1-5|few|TRBV11-2
CASSLDGYNQPQHF
TGTGCCAGCAGCTTGGACGGATACAATCAGCCCCAGCATTTT
>.|TRBJ2-7|.|TRBV12-3/TRBV12-4
CASSFGHGEQYF
TGTGCCAGCAGTTTCGGCCATGGAGAGCAGTACTTC
>TRBD1|TRBJ1-6|few|TRBV11-2
CASSWGQDPNSPLHF
TGTGCCAGCAGCTGGGGACAGGACCCAAATTCACCCCTCCACTTT
>.|TRBJ2-1|.|TRBV6-6
CASSYTGLASYNEQFF
TGTGCCAGCAGTTACACCGGACTCGCCTCCTACAATGAGCAGTTCTTC
>.|TRBJ2-7|few|TRBV11-3
CASSFSPSHDEQYF
TGTGCCAGCAGCTTCAGTCCTAGTCATGACGAGCAGTACTTC
>TRBD1|TRBJ1-3|.|TRBV20-1
CSAERDSSSGNTIYF
TGCAGTGCTGAGAGGGACAGTAGCTCTGGAAACACCATATATTTT